The sample holds a few counts of the clone carrying this TCR beta chain. The sample originates from a study of regulatory T cells in long-lasting Graves disease. Time point noted: persistent/refractory GD, antithyroid drugs over 5 years with positive TRAb. The authors made the TCR library using RNA they extracted from PBMCs. To make TCR beta libraries, researchers used iRepertoire HTBI primers and Arm-PCR of CDR3 regions. Via MiXCR, TCRdb re-called the multiplex PCR reads, giving one row per CDR3 protein. Seen here are hundreds of thousands of distinct CDR3 sequences, 30% observed once, and the top ten hold 35% to 55%. This CDR3 comprises 15 residues. Trimming removed 5 bases at V and 0 bases at J, with 11 bases between. Germline CDR1 is LGHDT and CDR2 is YNNKEL (reference sequence).

The sequence came from a female donor with Graves disease. Sequencing used peripheral blood mononuclear cells (PBMCs), obtained when the disease was refractory, from a patient treated with antithyroid drugs. The rearrangement joins TRBV3-1 to TRBJ2-4; D ambiguous. This chain's CDR3 is CASSFGGSAKNIQYF. DNA of the CDR3: TGTGCCAGCAGCTTCGGCGGTTCAGCCAAAAACATTCAGTACTTC.